This TCR beta chain was captured in a study of identical twins. TCRdb re-called the 5' RACE reads through MiXCR, storing one row per CDR3 protein. Counted here are about 520,000 distinct CDR3 sequences, about 20% occurring once; the ten biggest clones make up 0.8% to 1%. The same sample was also used in a study of T cells expressing NK-cell markers.

The source material was CD4+ T cells sorted from blood. The TCR was taken from a woman younger than 30 in good health.

The CDR3 loop is CASSVGPGQQETQYF. The CDR3 DNA sequence: TGTGCCAGCAGCGTTGGTCCGGGACAGCAAGAGACCCAGTACTTC. The gene calls are TRBV9 and TRBJ2-5, with 7 bases matching TRBD1. Looked up from germline, CDR1 is SGDLS and CDR2 is YYNGEE. V gave up 2 bases and J gave up 2 bases; unmatched junction bases: 6. There are 15 residues in the CDR3.